This T cell receptor (beta chain) was sequenced in a study of tumor-infiltrating lymphocytes in primary liver carcinoma. Study summary: The number of productive TCRbeta reads per sample ranged from roughly 3.5 to 7.13 million and was similar across tissue types.

Trimming stripped 6 bases from V and 0 bases from J, with 11 bases between. The V gene's germline CDR1 is WNHNN and CDR2 SYGVQD (reference sequence). The CDR3 is 14 residues long. TCR beta cDNA came from about 0.55 ug total RNA, primed with a constant-region primer. Slightly modified ARM-PCR, run as three nested multiplex PCR rounds, produced the TCR beta libraries. TRBV1-TRBV30 forward primers paired with a C-beta reverse primer drove the first two PCR rounds, about 9 cycles each. TCRdb independently ran MiXCR on the multiplex PCR reads; one entry per CDR3 protein. The sample records around 330,000 distinct CDR3 sequences, approximately 58% being singletons. General study points: Tumor-adjacent and tumor-blood pairs shared less of their repertoires than tumor region pairs shared. Tumor top-250-clone fraction significantly exceeded that of blood (p = 0.039).

RNA isolated from unsorted whole blood supplied the blood RNA, with germline DNA also extracted. Infection with HBV was chronic in patients; they were treatment-naive. This clonotype was counted only a few times. The antigen is unknown. The sample was peripheral blood. The chain is built from TRBV10-1 and TRBJ1-2, with no clear D. The TCR sequence derives from a woman in her 30s with primary liver carcinoma and hepatitis B virus infection. The CDR3 nucleotides read TGCGCCAGCAGCCCGGGATCAACTAACTATGGCTACACCTTC. This sequence encodes CASSPGSTNYGYTF.